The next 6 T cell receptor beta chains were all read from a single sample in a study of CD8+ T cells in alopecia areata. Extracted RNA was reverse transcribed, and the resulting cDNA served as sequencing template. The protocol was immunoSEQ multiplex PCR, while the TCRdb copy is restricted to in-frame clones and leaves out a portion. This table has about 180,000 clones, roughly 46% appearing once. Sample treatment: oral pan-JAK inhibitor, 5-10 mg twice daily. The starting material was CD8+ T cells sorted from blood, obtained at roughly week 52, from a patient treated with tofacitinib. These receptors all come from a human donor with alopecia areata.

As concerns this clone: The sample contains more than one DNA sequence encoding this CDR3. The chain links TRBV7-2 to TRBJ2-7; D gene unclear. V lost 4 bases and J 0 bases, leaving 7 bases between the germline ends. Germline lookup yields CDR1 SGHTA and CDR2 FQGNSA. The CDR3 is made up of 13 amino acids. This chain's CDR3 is CASSSRISYEQYF. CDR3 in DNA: TGTGCCAGCAGCTCCCGGATCTCCTACGAGCAGTACTTC.

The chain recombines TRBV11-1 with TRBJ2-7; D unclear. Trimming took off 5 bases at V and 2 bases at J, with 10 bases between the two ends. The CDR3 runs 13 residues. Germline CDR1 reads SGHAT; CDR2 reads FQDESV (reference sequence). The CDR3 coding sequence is TGTGCCAGCAGCCATGACTCGACCTACGAGCAGTACTTC. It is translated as CASSHDSTYEQYF.

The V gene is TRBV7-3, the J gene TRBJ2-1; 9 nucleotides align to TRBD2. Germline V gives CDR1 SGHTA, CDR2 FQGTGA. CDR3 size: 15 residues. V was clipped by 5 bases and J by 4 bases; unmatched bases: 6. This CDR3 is CASSPSGGLYNEQFF. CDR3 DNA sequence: TGTGCCAGCAGCCCCAGCGGGGGGCTTTACAATGAGCAGTTCTTC.

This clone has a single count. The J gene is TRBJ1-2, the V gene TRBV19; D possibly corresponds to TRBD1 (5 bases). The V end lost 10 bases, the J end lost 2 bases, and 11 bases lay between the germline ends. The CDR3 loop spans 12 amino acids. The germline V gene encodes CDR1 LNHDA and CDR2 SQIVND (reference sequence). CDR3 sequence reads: CATLDSNYGYTF. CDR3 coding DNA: TGTGCCACCCTCGACAGCAACTATGGCTACACCTTC. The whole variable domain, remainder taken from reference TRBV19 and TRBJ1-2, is DGGITQSPKYLFRKEGQNVTLSCEQNLNHDAMYWYRQDPGQGLRLIYYSQIVNDFQKGDIAEGYSVSREKKESFPLTVTSAQKNPTAFYLCATLDSNYGYTFGSGTRLTVV.

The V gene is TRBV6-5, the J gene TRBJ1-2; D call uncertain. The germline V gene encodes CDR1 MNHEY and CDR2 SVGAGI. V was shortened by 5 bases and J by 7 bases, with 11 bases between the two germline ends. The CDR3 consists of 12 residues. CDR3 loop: CASSPGGSGYTF. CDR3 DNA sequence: TGTGCCAGCAGTCCCGGAGGAAGTGGCTACACCTTC.

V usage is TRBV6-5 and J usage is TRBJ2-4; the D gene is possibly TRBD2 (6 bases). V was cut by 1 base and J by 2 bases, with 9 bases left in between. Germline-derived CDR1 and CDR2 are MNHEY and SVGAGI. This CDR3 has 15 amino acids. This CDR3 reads CASSYWGETKNIQYF. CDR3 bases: TGTGCCAGCAGTTACTGGGGGGAAACCAAAAACATTCAGTACTTC.